Each of the 14 T cell receptor beta chains below was sequenced from the same sample in a study of regulatory T cells in long-lasting Graves disease. Researchers made TCR beta libraries by using iRepertoire HTBI primers and running Arm-PCR on CDR3 regions. TCRdb re-called the multiplex PCR reads with MiXCR, one entry per CDR3 protein. The sample shows about 240,000 distinct CDR3 sequences, around 20% of them seen only once. Stated time point: newly diagnosed GD, antithyroid drugs for less than 3 months. PBMC RNA was the source of the TCR library. This specimen was peripheral blood mononuclear cells (PBMCs), taken at new diagnosis, from a patient treated with antithyroid drugs. These receptor sequences come from a female donor with Graves disease.

This clonotype was counted between two and nine times. CDR3 nucleotides: TGTGCCAGTAGTCTCGGACCCAATTCACCCCTCCACTTT. Protein: CASSLGPNSPLHF. The rearrangement joins TRBV19 to TRBJ1-6, with D uncertain. This CDR3 spans 13 amino acids. Trimming took off 5 bases at V and 7 bases at J, with 9 bases between the two ends. Germline lookup yields CDR1 LNHDA and CDR2 SQIVND (reference sequence).

This clonotype was picked up many times. The chain employs TRBV7-2 and TRBJ1-2; perhaps TRBD1 as D (6 bases). With 6 bases removed from V and 4 bases from J, the gap between germline ends came to 12 bases. Germline V CDR1 and CDR2: SGHTA, FQGNSA. The CDR3 covers 13 residues. CDR3 sequence reads: CASRPGGRYGYTF. DNA of the CDR3: TGTGCCAGCAGGCCGGGGGGCCGCTATGGCTACACCTTC.

In the case of this clonotype: Being one base from a much bigger clone, this may be a read error. This sequence joins TRBV6-1 and TRBJ1-1; possible D gene TRBD1, 6 bases. The germline CDR1 and CDR2 sequences are MNHNS and SASEGT. The CDR3 covers 14 residues. The CDR3 nucleotides read TGTGCCAGCACATCGAGGGACACGAACACTGAAGCTTCCTTT. Residues: CASTSRDTNTEASF.

This clonotype was seen many times. This chain connects TRBV20-1 to TRBJ2-7, with TRBD2 matching 11 bases. J lost 4 bases, V lost 1 base, and 6 bases had no gene match. The CDR3 is made up of 15 amino acids. The germline CDR1 and CDR2 sequences are DFQATT and SNEGSKA (reference sequence). The CDR3 is CSARGSGGAVYEQYF. In nucleotides, the CDR3 is TGCAGTGCTAGAGGTAGCGGGGGGGCAGTTTACGAGCAGTACTTC.

For this clonotype: Given a much more abundant clone one base away, this may be a read error. The chain is built from TRBV11-2 and TRBJ2-7; no clear D gene. Germline V gene sequence: CDR1 SGHAT, CDR2 FQNNGV. The CDR3 has 13 amino acids. V was cut by 4 bases and J by 7 bases, with 14 bases left in between. This CDR3 is CASSSVERVEQYF. The DNA of the CDR3 is TGTGCCAGCAGCTCGGTGGAACGGGTAGAGCAGTACTTC.

There are a few counts of this clonotype. This chain connects TRBV5-5 to TRBJ2-7; D tentatively fits TRBD1 or TRBD2 (5 bases each). This CDR3 contains 14 residues. Deletions cut 1 base from V and 5 bases from J, with 13 bases between. Germline CDR1 reads SGHKS; CDR2 reads YYEKEE (reference sequence). CDR3 loop: CASSLRFQGHEQYF. The DNA for the CDR3 is TGTGCCAGCAGCTTGAGATTCCAGGGACACGAGCAGTACTTC.

This clonotype was picked up many times. V and J are TRBV5-1 and TRBJ2-1; the match to TRBD2 covers 11 bases. Germline CDR1 SGHRS, CDR2 YFSETQ. This CDR3 is built from 16 residues. The ends lost 4 bases at V and 8 bases at J; junction bases unmatched: 11. CDR3 in amino acids: CASSRRLAGLGDEQFF. Here the CDR3 DNA reads TGCGCCAGCAGCCGAAGACTAGCGGGGCTCGGTGATGAGCAGTTCTTC.

Of note for this clonotype: A much more abundant neighbour one base away suggests this may be a read error. CDR3: CVSSPRTSGRAYEQYF. CDR3 bases: TGTGTCAGCAGCCCTAGGACTAGCGGGAGGGCCTACGAGCAGTACTTC. This sequence joins TRBV6-2 or TRBV6-3 and TRBJ2-7; 15 nucleotides agree with TRBD2. CDR3 length equals 16 residues. Per germline, CDR1 MNHEY and CDR2 SVGEGT.

This clonotype occurred many times. The CDR3 DNA sequence: TGTGCCAGCAGCCCCTCGTTTGGGACACCTATTCAGTACTTC. It translates to CASSPSFGTPIQYF. This rearrangement joins TRBV7-9 to TRBJ2-4, with TRBD1 as a possible D gene (6 bases). CDR1 SEHNR and CDR2 FQNEAQ come from the germline V gene (reference sequence). Trimming stripped 5 bases from V and 10 bases from J, with 18 bases between. The CDR3 is made up of 14 amino acids.

The chain uses TRBV7-9 and TRBJ2-5; a possible D gene is TRBD1 (7 bases). The CDR3 extends over 14 amino acids. Germline V gene data show CDR1 as SEHNR and CDR2 as FQNEAQ (reference sequence). Trimming shortened V by 3 bases and J by 4 bases, and 12 bases separated the two germline ends. The chain's CDR3 is CASSFTQGGETQYF. DNA for the CDR3: TGTGCCAGCAGCTTCACTCAGGGGGGAGAGACCCAGTACTTC. The whole variable domain, filled in from reference TRBV7-9 and TRBJ2-5, reads DTGVSQNPRHKITKRGQNVTFRCDPISEHNRLYWYRQTLGQGPEFLTYFQNEAQLEKSRLLSDRFSAERPKGSFSTLEIQRTEQGDSAMYLCASSFTQGGETQYFGPGTRLLVL.

This clonotype was recorded a few times. The chain carries TRBV6-4 and TRBJ2-2, with D possibly being TRBD1 (5 bases). Trimming removed 8 bases at V and 3 bases at J, with 13 bases between. Looked up from germline, CDR1 is MRHNA and CDR2 is SNTAGT. This CDR3 is 14 amino acids long. The CDR3 region is CASSQGIDTGELFF. CDR3 nucleotides: TGTGCCAGCTCCCAGGGTATCGACACCGGGGAGCTGTTTTTT.

The genes are TRBV7-8 and TRBJ1-5; D perhaps matches TRBD1 (6 bases). From germline, CDR1 is SGHVS and CDR2 FQNEAQ. Trimming removed 4 bases at V and 8 bases at J, with 15 bases between. The CDR3 extends over 14 amino acids. CDR3 sequence: CASSSRGGTEPQHF. The DNA of the CDR3 is TGTGCCAGCAGCTCGAGGGGGGGCACGGAGCCCCAGCATTTT.

This clonotype was counted ten times or more. The chain combines TRBV6-2 or TRBV6-3 with TRBJ2-3, with a possible D match to TRBD1 (6 bases). V lost 7 bases to trimming and J lost 7 bases, with 15 bases between them. The V gene's germline CDR1 is MNHEY and CDR2 SVGEGT. The CDR3 consists of 13 residues. The DNA for the CDR3 is TGTGCCAGCACAACAGGGAATAGAAATACGCAGTATTTT. Translating it yields CASTTGNRNTQYF.

This clonotype was observed many times. The V call is TRBV30, the J call TRBJ1-1; perhaps TRBD1 as D (5 bases). The CDR3 is 14 amino acids. Germline V gene sequence: CDR1 GTSNPN, CDR2 SVGIG (reference sequence). The V gene lost 2 bases and the J gene lost 1 base, with 11 bases spanning the gap. The CDR3 nucleotides are TGTGCCTGGAGTAGACCGGGACCGAACACTGAAGCTTTCTTT. Its protein product is CAWSRPGPNTEAFF. The variable domain in full, with the rest retrieved from reference TRBV30 and TRBJ1-1, is SQTIHQWPATLVQPVGSPLSLECTVEGTSNPNLYWYRQAAGRGLQLLFYSVGIGQISSEVPQNLSASRPQDRQFILSSKKLLLSDSGFYLCAWSRPGPNTEAFFGQGTRLTVV.